This TCR beta chain was observed in a study of shared clonotypes between healthy human individuals. Study outcomes and limitations: Rarefaction showed that sequencing of sorted subsets was incomplete (despite large depth).

Note on this clone: The target antigen is unknown.

Sequencing was performed with immunoSEQ multiplex PCR; in TCRdb, only in-frame clones are kept and a portion is missing. The data contain a few million clones, 93% of them singletons. Per germline, CDR1 ENHRY and CDR2 SYGVKD. This CDR3 region has 15 residues. J was trimmed by 0 bases and V by 4 bases; bases with no gene match: 4. This receptor was identified in a man aged 18 to 29 in good health. Some clones in this sample may be carry-over from other donors' samples. Sequencing used naive CD4+ T cells from PBMCs. Noted subset: CD45RA+ positively selected. The V gene is TRBV10-3, the J gene TRBJ2-7; 9 bases agree with TRBD1. The CDR3 DNA reads TGTGCCATCAGTGTGACGACAGGGGGCTCCTACGAGCAGTACTTC. Its translation is CAISVTTGGSYEQYF.